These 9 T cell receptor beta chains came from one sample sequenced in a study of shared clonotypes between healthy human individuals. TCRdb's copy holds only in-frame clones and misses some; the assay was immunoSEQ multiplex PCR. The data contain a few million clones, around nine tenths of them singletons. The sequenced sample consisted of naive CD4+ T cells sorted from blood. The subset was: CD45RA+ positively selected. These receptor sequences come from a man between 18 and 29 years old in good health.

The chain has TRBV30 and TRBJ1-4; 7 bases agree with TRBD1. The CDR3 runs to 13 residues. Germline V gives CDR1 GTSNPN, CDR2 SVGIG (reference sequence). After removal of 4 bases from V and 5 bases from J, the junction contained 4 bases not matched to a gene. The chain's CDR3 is CAWNIQGNEKLFF. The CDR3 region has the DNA TGTGCCTGGAACATACAGGGGAATGAAAAACTGTTTTTT. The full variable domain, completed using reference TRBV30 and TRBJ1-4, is SQTIHQWPATLVQPVGSPLSLECTVEGTSNPNLYWYRQAAGRGLQLLFYSVGIGQISSEVPQNLSASRPQDRQFILSSKKLLLSDSGFYLCAWNIQGNEKLFFGSGTQLSVL.

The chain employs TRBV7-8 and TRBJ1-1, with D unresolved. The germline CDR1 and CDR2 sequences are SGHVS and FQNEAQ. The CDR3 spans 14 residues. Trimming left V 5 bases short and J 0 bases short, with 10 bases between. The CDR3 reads CASSLTQMNTEAFF. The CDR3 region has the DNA TGTGCCAGCAGCCTGACCCAGATGAACACTGAAGCTTTCTTT.

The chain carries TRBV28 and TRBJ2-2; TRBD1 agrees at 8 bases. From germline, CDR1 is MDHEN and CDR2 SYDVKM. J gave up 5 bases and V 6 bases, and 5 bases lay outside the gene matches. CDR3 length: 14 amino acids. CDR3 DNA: TGTGCCAGCAGGACAGGGGACAAGACCGGGGAGCTGTTTTTT. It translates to CASRTGDKTGELFF.

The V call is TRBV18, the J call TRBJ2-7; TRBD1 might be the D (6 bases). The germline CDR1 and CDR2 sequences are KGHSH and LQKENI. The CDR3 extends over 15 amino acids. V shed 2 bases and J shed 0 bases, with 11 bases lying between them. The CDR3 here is CASSPNLDSSYEQYF. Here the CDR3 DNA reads TGTGCCAGCTCACCAAACCTGGACAGCTCCTACGAGCAGTACTTC.

In DNA, the CDR3 is TGTGCCAGCAGCCCCGTAGCGGAGCGCCAAGAGACCCAGTACTTC. The encoded protein is CASSPVAERQETQYF. The chain employs TRBV5-4 and TRBJ2-5, with TRBD2 as a possible D gene (6 bases). Germline V gene sequence: CDR1 SGHNT, CDR2 YYREEE (reference sequence). V was cut by 4 bases and J by 1 base, with 14 bases left in between. The CDR3 loop spans 15 amino acids.

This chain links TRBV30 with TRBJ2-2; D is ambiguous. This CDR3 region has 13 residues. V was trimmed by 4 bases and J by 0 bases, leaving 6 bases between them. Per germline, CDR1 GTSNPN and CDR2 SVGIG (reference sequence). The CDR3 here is CAWTESNTGELFF. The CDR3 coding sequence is TGTGCCTGGACGGAATCGAACACCGGGGAGCTGTTTTTT. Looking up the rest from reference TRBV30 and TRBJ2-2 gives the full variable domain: SQTIHQWPATLVQPVGSPLSLECTVEGTSNPNLYWYRQAAGRGLQLLFYSVGIGQISSEVPQNLSASRPQDRQFILSSKKLLLSDSGFYLCAWTESNTGELFFGEGSRLTVL.

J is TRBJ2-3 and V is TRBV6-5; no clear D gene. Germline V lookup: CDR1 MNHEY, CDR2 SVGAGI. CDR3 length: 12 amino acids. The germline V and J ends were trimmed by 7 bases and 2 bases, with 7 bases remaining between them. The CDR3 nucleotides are TGTGCCAGCACCTCTCCCACAGATACGCAGTATTTT. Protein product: CASTSPTDTQYF.

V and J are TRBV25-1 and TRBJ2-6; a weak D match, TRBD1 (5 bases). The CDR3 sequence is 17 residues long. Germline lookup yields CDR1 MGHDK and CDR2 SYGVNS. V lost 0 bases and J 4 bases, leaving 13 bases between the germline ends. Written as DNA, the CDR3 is TGTGCCAGCAGTGAATATGGGTTACACAGGGGGGCCAACGTCCTGACTTTC. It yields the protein CASSEYGLHRGANVLTF.

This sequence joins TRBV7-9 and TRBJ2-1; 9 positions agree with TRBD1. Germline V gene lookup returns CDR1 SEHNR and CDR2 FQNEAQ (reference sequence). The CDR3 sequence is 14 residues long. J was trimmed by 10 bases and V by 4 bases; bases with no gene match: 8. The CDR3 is CASSSTGTGKEQFF. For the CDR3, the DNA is TGTGCCAGCAGCTCAACCGGGACAGGGAAAGAGCAGTTCTTC.